The rows below give T cell receptor beta chains drawn from one sample of a study of a mutant IDH1 vaccine in newly diagnosed glioma. Profiling relied on immunoSEQ multiplex PCR, and the TCRdb table lists in-frame clones only, not all of them. The sample has roughly 50,000 clones, roughly 81% seen once; the top ten hold approximately 8%. These receptors have no known antigen. Source: PBMCs, taken from a glioma patient whose treatment included an IDH1 peptide vaccine. The receptor source for this set is a middle-aged woman with glioma. Some clones in this sample may be carry-over from other donors' samples. Each CDR3 is given with its conserved first and last residue. The order of the fields is V gene, D gene, J gene, CDR3 protein. The D gene is left open where the match is weak.

TRBV18	.	TRBJ2-7	CASSLGGYEQYF
TRBV6-6	TRBD1	TRBJ2-7	CASSYTGQASYEQYF
TRBV2	TRBD1	TRBJ2-4	CASSIDRGIGNIQYF
TRBV7-9	TRBD1	TRBJ1-2	CASSLGDRSGGYTF
TRBV7-9	TRBD1	TRBJ1-2	CASSLEGAPGYGYTF
TRBV5-4	TRBD1	TRBJ1-4	CASSPGGSTNEKLFF
TRBV2	.	TRBJ1-1	CASSEARPMNTEAFF
TRBV9	.	TRBJ2-7	CASSFRTDADEQYF
TRBV5-5	.	TRBJ2-7	CASSLRRTFSYEQYF
TRBV5-1	.	TRBJ1-3	CASSLQGSSGNTIYF
TRBV30	.	TRBJ1-5	CAWSVRGGSNQPQHF
TRBV7-8	.	TRBJ2-2	CASSPGAPGELFF
TRBV19	TRBD1	TRBJ2-7	CASTAGTGPAYEQYF
TRBV9	.	TRBJ1-3	CASSARDLLSGNTIYF
TRBV7-8	.	TRBJ1-5	CASSLAENQPQHF
TRBV30	.	TRBJ2-7	CAWSAGTSNADEQYF
TRBV6-5	.	TRBJ1-6	CASSYSKISPLHF
TRBV9	TRBD2	TRBJ2-1	CASSELAGGWDEQFF
TRBV18	.	TRBJ1-6	CASSPKGEGNSPLHF
TRBV4-3	.	TRBJ1-2	CASSQRQGNYGYTF
TRBV6-6	TRBD1	TRBJ1-1	CASSTGQGVGEAFF
TRBV6-5	.	TRBJ2-3	CASSTPSDTQYF
TRBV2	.	TRBJ2-7	CASSEVVQRAYEQYF
TRBV2	.	TRBJ2-5	CASSEKGLYQETQYF
TRBV27	.	TRBJ1-2	CASSPQADSYGYTF
TRBV9	.	TRBJ1-6	CASSAGTGYNSPLHF
TRBV10-3	.	TRBJ2-2	CAISALPSNTGELFF
TRBV7-9	TRBD2	.	CASSSGGLAGRYNEQFF
TRBV10-1	.	TRBJ1-1	CASRMTTNTEAFF
TRBV30	TRBD2	TRBJ2-3	CAWGRSGADTQYF
TRBV18	.	TRBJ1-5	CASSARTVSNQPQHF
TRBV20-1	TRBD1	TRBJ1-4	CSARGQGLLFF
TRBV7-9	TRBD1	TRBJ1-1	CASTGQGVNTEAFF
TRBV11-1	.	TRBJ1-1	CASSPLGRSNTEAFF
TRBV4-2	.	TRBJ1-1	CASSQDKTEALPATEAFF
TRBV5-1	.	TRBJ2-5	CASSFPSEETQYF
TRBV30	TRBD2	TRBJ2-7	CAWSPPGTIYEQYF
TRBV28	TRBD1	TRBJ1-4	CASRLDRDWATNEKLFF
TRBV6-8	.	TRBJ1-2	CASPGNQYGYTF
TRBV6-6	TRBD1	TRBJ1-1	CASSSPRQGGDTEAFF
TRBV5-1	TRBD2	TRBJ2-7	CASSSYPGLAREQYF